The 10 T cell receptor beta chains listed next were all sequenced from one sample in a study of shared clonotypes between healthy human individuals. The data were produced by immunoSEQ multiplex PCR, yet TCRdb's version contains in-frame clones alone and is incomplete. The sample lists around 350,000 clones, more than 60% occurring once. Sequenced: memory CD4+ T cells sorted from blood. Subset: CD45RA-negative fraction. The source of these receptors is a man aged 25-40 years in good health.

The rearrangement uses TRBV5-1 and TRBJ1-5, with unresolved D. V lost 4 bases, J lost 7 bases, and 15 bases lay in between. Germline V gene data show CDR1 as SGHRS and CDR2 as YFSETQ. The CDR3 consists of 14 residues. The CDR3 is CASSPSGLEQPQHF. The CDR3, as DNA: TGCGCCAGCAGCCCCTCGGGTCTAGAGCAGCCCCAGCATTTT.

CDR3 in DNA: TGTGCCAGCAGCTTCTCAGGCCCCAGCACCGACGGGCAGTACTTC. Amino acids: CASSFSGPSTDGQYF. This sequence joins TRBV5-6 and TRBJ2-7; D is ambiguous. Germline V gene lookup returns CDR1 SGHDT and CDR2 YYEEEE. Trimming took 2 bases from V and 9 from J, leaving 21 bases between them. The CDR3 length is 15 residues.

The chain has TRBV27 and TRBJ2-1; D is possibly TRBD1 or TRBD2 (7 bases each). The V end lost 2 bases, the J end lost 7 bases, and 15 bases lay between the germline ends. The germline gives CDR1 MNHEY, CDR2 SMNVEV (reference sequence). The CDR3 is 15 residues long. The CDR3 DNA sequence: TGTGCCAGCAGTTTAGGGAGGGGGCGCGGGAATGAGCAGTTCTTC. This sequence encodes CASSLGRGRGNEQFF.

The CDR3 sequence: CAISDDFSNKPNTIYF. As DNA, the CDR3 is TGTGCCATCAGTGACGATTTTAGTAACAAACCAAACACCATATATTTT. This chain joins TRBV10-3 and TRBJ1-3, with unresolved D. The CDR3 spans 16 residues. CDR1 and CDR2 (germline): ENHRY, SYGVKD. V dropped 3 bases and J dropped 6 bases, with 18 bases sitting between them.

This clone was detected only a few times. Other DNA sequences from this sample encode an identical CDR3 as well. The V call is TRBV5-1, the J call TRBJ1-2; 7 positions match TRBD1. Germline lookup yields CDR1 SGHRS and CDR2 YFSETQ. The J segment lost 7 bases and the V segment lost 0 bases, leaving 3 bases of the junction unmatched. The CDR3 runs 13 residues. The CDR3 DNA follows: TGCGCCAGCAGCTTGGGACAGGGCTCTGGCTACACCTTC. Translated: CASSLGQGSGYTF.

The CDR3 DNA follows: TGTGCCAGCAGCCGAGGCAGGATTTACAATGAGCAGTTCTTC. Residues: CASSRGRIYNEQFF. The J gene is TRBJ2-1, the V gene TRBV6-1; D gene uncertain. Germline V lookup: CDR1 MNHNS, CDR2 SASEGT. This CDR3 region has 14 residues. Between the trimmed V and J ends, which lost 6 bases and 4 bases, there was a span of 13 bases.

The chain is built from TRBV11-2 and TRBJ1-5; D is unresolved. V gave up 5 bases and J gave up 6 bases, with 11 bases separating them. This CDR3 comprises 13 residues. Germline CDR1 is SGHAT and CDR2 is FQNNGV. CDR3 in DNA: TGTGCCAGCAGCCAAGTGGGTGGTCAGCCCCAGCATTTT. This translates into CASSQVGGQPQHF.

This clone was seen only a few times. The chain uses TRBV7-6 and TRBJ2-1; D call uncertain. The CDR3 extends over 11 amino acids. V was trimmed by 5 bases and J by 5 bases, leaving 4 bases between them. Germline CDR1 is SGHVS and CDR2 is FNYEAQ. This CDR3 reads CASSKDNEQFF. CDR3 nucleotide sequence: TGTGCCAGCAGCAAAGACAATGAGCAGTTCTTC.

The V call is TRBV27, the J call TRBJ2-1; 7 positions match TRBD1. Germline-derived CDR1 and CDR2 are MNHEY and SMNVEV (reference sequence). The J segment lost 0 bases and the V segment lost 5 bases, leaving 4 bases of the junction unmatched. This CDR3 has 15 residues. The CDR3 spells CASSRQGSSYNEQFF. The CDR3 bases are TGTGCCAGCAGTAGACAGGGAAGCTCCTACAATGAGCAGTTCTTC.

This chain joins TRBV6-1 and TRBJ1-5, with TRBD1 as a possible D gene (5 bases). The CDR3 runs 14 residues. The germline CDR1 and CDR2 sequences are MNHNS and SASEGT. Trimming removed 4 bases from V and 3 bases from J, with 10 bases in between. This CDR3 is CASSVATVNQPQHF. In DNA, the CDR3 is TGTGCCAGCAGTGTTGCGACAGTCAATCAGCCCCAGCATTTT.